A single sample is the source of the 21 T cell receptor beta chains below, sequenced in a study of Graves' ophthalmopathy and Graves' hyperthyroidism. The authors amplified TCR beta CDR3 regions, and they did so from RNA transcripts for repertoire sequencing. An opening RT-PCR round employed HTBI primers and preceded a second-round multiplex PCR. MiXCR, applied by TCRdb to the multiplex PCR reads, yields one record per CDR3 protein. Among more than 300,000 distinct CDR3 sequences, 17% were seen once, and the ten largest hold 2.4%. Sequencing was carried out using peripheral blood. The receptors stem from an adult woman with stable Graves' hyperthyroidism.

This clonotype was seen many times. The chain combines TRBV7-2 with TRBJ2-7, with D possibly matching TRBD2 (6 bases). This CDR3 has 15 residues. Looked up from germline, CDR1 is SGHTA and CDR2 is FQGNSA. V lost 0 bases and J 4 bases, leaving 13 bases between the germline ends. As DNA, the CDR3 is TGTGCCAGCAGCTTAGCTAGCGGAGAGAAATACGAGCAGTACTTC. This sequence encodes CASSLASGEKYEQYF.

This clonotype has a count of ten or more. The J gene is TRBJ1-3, the V gene TRBV7-9; no reliable D call. The CDR3 is 12 amino acids. Germline values: CDR1 SEHNR, CDR2 FQNEAQ (reference sequence). V shed 7 bases and J shed 0 bases, with 4 bases lying between them. CDR3 coding DNA: TGTGCCAGCAAAGTCTCTGGAAACACCATATATTTT. This sequence encodes CASKVSGNTIYF.

In DNA, the CDR3 is TGTGCCAGCAGTCCGCCGGGACTAGCGGGCCAGATCCCTAACGAGCAGTACTTC. It specifies CASSPPGLAGQIPNEQYF. This chain links TRBV12-3 or TRBV12-4 with TRBJ2-7, with 12 bases that match TRBD2. The V segment lost 5 bases and the J segment 5 bases; nucleotides outside the gene matches: 16. This CDR3 spans 18 amino acids.

In its sample, this clonotype was seen many times. The CDR3 here is CASSLYIPGRSSYEQYF. The CDR3 nucleotides read TGTGCCAGCAGTTTATATATCCCGGGCAGGAGCTCCTACGAGCAGTACTTC. This sequence joins TRBV28 and TRBJ2-7, with D uncertain. V lost 1 base, J lost 0 bases, and 16 bases lay in between. Germline V lookup: CDR1 MDHEN, CDR2 SYDVKM. The CDR3 is made up of 17 amino acids.

This clonotype was counted at least ten times. The chain couples TRBV20-1 to TRBJ2-7; D is undetermined. The CDR3 contains 14 residues. V lost 5 bases to trimming and J lost 3 bases, with 17 bases between them. Germline assignment: CDR1 DFQATT and CDR2 SNEGSKA (reference sequence). CDR3 protein: CSAQVISLYYEQYF. As DNA, the CDR3 is TGCAGTGCTCAAGTGATCTCGCTCTACTACGAGCAGTACTTC.

This clonotype was counted at least ten times. The J gene is TRBJ2-7, the V gene TRBV5-1; 8 bases align to TRBD2. With 1 base clipped from V and 6 bases from J, the junction kept 6 bases outside the gene matches. The CDR3 has 14 amino acids. The germline gives CDR1 SGHRS, CDR2 YFSETQ. The CDR3 reads CASSLSLAGVEQYF. The CDR3 DNA sequence: TGCGCCAGCAGCTTGAGTCTAGCGGGTGTCGAGCAGTACTTC.

This clonotype was counted ten times or more. The chain uses TRBV12-3 or TRBV12-4 and TRBJ2-2; 8 nucleotides align to TRBD1. This CDR3 contains 17 residues. V lost 6 bases to trimming and J lost 1 base; unmatched junction nucleotides: 10. Written as DNA, the CDR3 is TGTGCCAGCAGCATTTTTTCGGGACAGGAGAACACCGGGGAGCTGTTTTTT. Protein: CASSIFSGQENTGELFF.

This clonotype occurred many times. The chain joins TRBV11-2 to TRBJ2-5; no firm D call. The CDR3 is 13 amino acids. Germline V lookup: CDR1 SGHAT, CDR2 FQNNGV. V was pared by 5 bases and J by 8 bases, with 15 bases between. The CDR3 spells CASSRLLQATQYF. CDR3 sequence (DNA): TGTGCCAGCAGCCGCCTCCTGCAGGCCACCCAGTACTTC.

This clonotype was recorded at least ten times. The J gene is TRBJ1-1, the V gene TRBV7-3; maybe TRBD1 (5 bases). Germline loops: CDR1 SGHTA, CDR2 FQGTGA. The V gene lost 5 bases and the J gene lost 6 bases, with 13 bases spanning the gap. The CDR3 runs 13 residues. The CDR3 bases are TGTGCCAGCAGCCTCGGACGGGGCTCTGAAGCTTTCTTT. It yields the protein CASSLGRGSEAFF.

This clonotype was seen repeatedly, ten times or more. The rearrangement uses TRBV29-1 and TRBJ2-5; a weak D match, TRBD1 (5 bases). Germline V gene data show CDR1 as SQVTM and CDR2 as ANQGSEA. Trimming pared 4 bases from V and 2 bases from J, leaving 11 bases between. This CDR3 spans 13 amino acids. The CDR3 nucleotides are TGCAGCGTTGGGCGACAGCAACAAGAGACCCAGTACTTC. Translating gives CSVGRQQQETQYF.

A few counts support this clonotype. The V call is TRBV4-1, the J call TRBJ2-7; tentatively, D is TRBD1 (5 bases). The CDR3 has 14 residues. The ends were cut back, 0 bases at V and 10 bases at J, with 16 bases in the middle. CDR1 is MGHRA and CDR2 is YSYEKL in the germline V gene. The CDR3 sequence is CASSQELTAKLQYF. The CDR3 DNA follows: TGCGCCAGCAGCCAAGAGTTGACAGCCAAGCTTCAGTACTTC.

The table lists this clonotype with many counts. The rearrangement uses TRBV12-3 or TRBV12-4 and TRBJ1-5, with TRBD1 identical over 7 bases. V was clipped by 8 bases and J by 6 bases; unmatched bases: 10. This CDR3 has 14 amino acids. The CDR3 here is CASRQGGASQPQHF. The CDR3 bases are TGTGCCAGCCGTCAGGGGGGGGCTAGTCAGCCCCAGCATTTT.

This clonotype has ten or more counts. The chain couples TRBV28 to TRBJ1-6; D call uncertain. CDR1 MDHEN and CDR2 SYDVKM come from the germline V gene. The CDR3 contains 12 residues. The V and J ends lost 4 bases and 9 bases respectively, with 7 bases between them. CDR3 in DNA: TGTGCCAGCAGTTCGGGGAGTTCACCCCTCCACTTT. Protein product: CASSSGSSPLHF. Using reference TRBV28 and TRBJ1-6 for the parts outside the CDR3, the full variable domain is DVKVTQSSRYLVKRTGEKVFLECVQDMDHENMFWYRQDPGLGLRLIYFSYDVKMKEKGDIPEGYSVSREKKERFSLILESASTNQTSMYLCASSSGSSPLHFGNGTRLTVT.

This clonotype was seen more than once but under ten times. The V call is TRBV7-8, the J call TRBJ2-5; the D gene could be TRBD1 or TRBD2 (5 bases each). V was clipped by 5 bases and J by 3 bases, with 16 bases between them. CDR3 length equals 15 residues. Germline V gene data show CDR1 as SGHVS and CDR2 as FQNEAQ. The CDR3 nucleotides read TGTGCCAGCAGCCGTCTTGGGGGTGAGGAAGAGACCCAGTACTTC. The encoded protein is CASSRLGGEEETQYF.

This clonotype has more than one count but fewer than ten. A junction end diverges from the germline sequence, so it may reflect a read error. The gene calls are TRBV5-1 and TRBJ2-5, with 8 bases aligning to TRBD1. This CDR3 is 16 amino acids long. Germline V gives CDR1 SGHRS, CDR2 YFSETQ. The CDR3, as DNA: TGCGCCAGCAGCGGAAACAGGGGGGCCTTTCAAGAGACCAAGTACTTC. Its translation is CASSGNRGAFQETKYF.

In this sample, this clonotype turned up many times. The rearrangement links TRBV28 to TRBJ1-5, with D unclear. This CDR3 comprises 13 residues. The V end lost 6 bases, the J end lost 7 bases, and 13 bases lay between the germline ends. Germline values: CDR1 MDHEN, CDR2 SYDVKM. The CDR3 DNA reads as TGTGCCAGCAGACCCACGGTCCGCCAGCCCCAGCATTTT. Protein: CASRPTVRQPQHF.

This clonotype was observed at least ten times. This may arise from a read error, as a much more abundant clone is one base away. J is TRBJ1-3 and V is TRBV6-5, with D unresolved. The V gene's germline CDR1 is MNHEY and CDR2 SVGAGI. The CDR3 totals 16 residues. V shed 6 bases and J shed 0 bases, with 15 bases lying between them. This chain's CDR3 is CASRLHSSPSGNTIYF. The CDR3 nucleotides read TGTGCCAGCAGGTTACACAGTTCACCCTCTGGAAACACCATATATTTT.

V gene TRBV11-2 combines with J gene TRBJ2-7; no reliable D call. Germline V gives CDR1 SGHAT, CDR2 FQNNGV. The CDR3 runs to 14 residues. V was pared by 5 bases and J by 2 bases, with 13 bases between. Written as DNA, the CDR3 is TGTGCCAGCAGCCCCCGTGGCCTGACCTACGAGCAGTACTTC. It is translated as CASSPRGLTYEQYF.

This clonotype was seen repeatedly, ten times or more. The rearrangement links TRBV29-1 to TRBJ2-2, with D maybe TRBD1 (5 bases). Germline CDR1 reads SQVTM; CDR2 reads ANQGSEA. The V gene lost 6 bases and the J gene lost 0 bases, with 11 bases spanning the gap. This CDR3 spans 14 amino acids. DNA for the CDR3: TGCAGCGTCACAGGAGTTACGAACACCGGGGAGCTGTTTTTT. It is translated as CSVTGVTNTGELFF.

This clonotype was picked up many times. The chain has TRBV13 and TRBJ2-7, with D tentatively TRBD2 (6 bases). This CDR3 has 11 residues. V lost 5 bases to trimming and J lost 9 bases, with 11 bases between them. CDR1 is PRHDT, CDR2 FYEKMQ, per germline (reference sequence). CDR3 in DNA: TGTGCCAGCAGCATCGGGAGCGGGCAGTACTTC. Protein product: CASSIGSGQYF.

This clonotype was counted at least ten times. The V and J genes are TRBV15 and TRBJ2-5; D not certain. The CDR3 is 15 amino acids. The V end was cut by 0 bases, the J end by 3 bases, with 11 bases between. Per germline, CDR1 LNHNV and CDR2 YYDKDF (reference sequence). CDR3 DNA sequence: TGTGCCACCAGCAGAGACCGGAGTCGGGAAGAGACCCAGTACTTC. It codes for CATSRDRSREETQYF.